The rows below give T cell receptor beta chains drawn from one sample of a study of blood T cell repertoires in COVID-19. Here immunoSEQ multiplex PCR was the method, and the copy in TCRdb shows in-frame clones only, minus some. The sample consists of about 200,000 clones, 78% of them appearing once. Sequences were obtained from peripheral blood. These receptors all come from a woman aged 80 or over with active or convalescent COVID-19. The CDR3 runs from the conserved cysteine through the conserved F or W. D genes are given only for firm matches. The listing skips clone size in some rows; elsewhere it reads once, few, many or a size class.

clone_size	j_call	d_call	cdr3_length	v_call	cdr3_nt	cdr3_aa
once	TRBJ1-2	TRBD1	12	TRBV7-9	TGTGCCAGCACCCCCCGGACAGGGAGTAACACCTTC	CASTPRTGSNTF
-	TRBJ2-3	-	13	TRBV29-1	TGCAGCGTCGACAGGAGAAGCACAGATACGCAGTATTTT	CSVDRRSTDTQYF
-	TRBJ1-2	-	10	TRBV29-1	TGCAGCGTTGAGGACGGAGGTGGCACCTTC	CSVEDGGGTF
-	TRBJ1-1	-	8	TRBV25-1	TGCGGCGGTACTGAAGCTTTCTTT	CGGTEAFF
-	TRBJ2-3	-	13	TRBV7-3	TGTGCCAGCAGCTTAGACGGGGGAAATACGCAGTATTTT	CASSLDGGNTQYF
-	TRBJ2-2	-	15	TRBV10-1	TGCGCCAGCAGTGAGTGGGGCCTCAACACCGGGGAGCTGTTTTTT	CASSEWGLNTGELFF
-	TRBJ2-2	TRBD2	15	TRBV10-1	TGCGCCAGCAGTGAGGGGACTATTAACACCGGGGAGCTGTTTTTT	CASSEGTINTGELFF
-	TRBJ2-6	-	16	TRBV4-3	TGCGCCAGCAGCCAAAGGCGGTCATCTGGGGCCAACGTCCTGACTTTC	CASSQRRSSGANVLTF
-	TRBJ2-7	-	14	TRBV11-3	TGTGCCAGCAGCTTAGGCGGGCCTGGCTACGAGCAGTACTTC	CASSLGGPGYEQYF
-	TRBJ2-1	TRBD2	17	TRBV5-6	TGTGCCAGCAGCCCATGGGGTAAATTGAGCGGGAACAATGAGCAGTTCTTC	CASSPWGKLSGNNEQFF
once	TRBJ1-4	-	14	TRBV6-2/TRBV6-3	TGTGCCAGCAGTTACTCTCAGGTCGGTGAAAAACTGTTTTTT	CASSYSQVGEKLFF
-	TRBJ2-2	-	15	TRBV5-5	TGTGCCAGCACCCTAGGACATTCGAACACCGGGGAGCTGTTTTTT	CASTLGHSNTGELFF
-	TRBJ2-3	-	12	TRBV18	TGTGCCAGCCCACCTTATACAGATACGCAGTATTTT	CASPPYTDTQYF
-	TRBJ2-5	TRBD2	15	TRBV5-1	TGCGCCAGCAGCTTGGGCGGGGGGAACCAAGAGACCCAGTACTTC	CASSLGGGNQETQYF
-	TRBJ2-1	-	13	TRBV12-3/TRBV12-4	TGTGCCAGCAACGACCGGGGTGCTATTGAGCAGTTCTTC	CASNDRGAIEQFF
-	TRBJ1-2	-	13	TRBV18	TGTGCCAGCTCACCCACAACTAACTATGGCTACACCTTC	CASSPTTNYGYTF
-	TRBJ2-3	TRBD1	14	TRBV2	TGTGCCAGCATCCTGACAGGGGGATGGGATACGCAGTATTTT	CASILTGGWDTQYF
-	TRBJ1-2	TRBD1	14	TRBV10-3	TGTGCCATCAGTACTGACAGGGGTGACTATGGCTACACCTTC	CAISTDRGDYGYTF
-	TRBJ2-3	-	15	TRBV7-7	TGTGCTAGCAGCTTAATGCCAAGCGGCACAGATACGCAGTATTTT	CASSLMPSGTDTQYF
-	TRBJ1-4	-	12	TRBV3-1/TRBV3-2	TGTGCCACTAACAGAAATAATGAAAAACTGTTTTTT	CATNRNNEKLFF
-	TRBJ1-3	-	14	TRBV9	TGTGCCAGCAGCGTAGAGCAGGGCCAAAACACCATATATTTT	CASSVEQGQNTIYF
-	TRBJ2-3	-	18	TRBV18	TGTGCCAGCTCACCCTACGGGACACAAGACACTAGCACAGATACGCAGTATTTT	CASSPYGTQDTSTDTQYF
-	TRBJ1-4	-	15	TRBV28	TGTGCCAGCAGTTTATGGGGTGGGCAGAATGAAAAACTGTTTTTT	CASSLWGGQNEKLFF
-	TRBJ2-7	TRBD2	14	TRBV6-5	TGTGCCAGCAGTCGCGGGGGGGCTCTCTACGAGCAGTACTTC	CASSRGGALYEQYF
few	TRBJ2-7	TRBD2	17	TRBV4-3	TGCGCCAGCAGCCAAGGTTTAGCGGGGGGGCATCCCTACGAGCAGTACTTC	CASSQGLAGGHPYEQYF
once	TRBJ1-2	TRBD1	13	TRBV30	TGTGCCTGGAGTGAAACAGGGGGGTATGGCTACACCTTC	CAWSETGGYGYTF
few	TRBJ2-3	TRBD2	18	TRBV5-1	TGCGCCAGCAGCTCGCGACTAGCGGGGGGGCCCGGCGCAGATACGCAGTATTTT	CASSSRLAGGPGADTQYF
-	TRBJ2-3	-	15	TRBV5-1	TGCGCCAGCAGCTTGGGCGGGGGCTACACAGATACGCAGTATTTT	CASSLGGGYTDTQYF
-	TRBJ1-2	TRBD1	14	TRBV7-9	TGTGCCAGCAGCTTAGTTGGGACAGGGCATGGCTACACCTTC	CASSLVGTGHGYTF
-	TRBJ2-2	-	11	TRBV28	TGTGCCAGCGTGGGGCCCGGGGAGCTGTTTTTT	CASVGPGELFF
-	TRBJ1-2	TRBD1	16	TRBV28	TGTGCCAGCAGTTCTGGATCGGGACAGGGGGCGGGCGGCTACACCTTC	CASSSGSGQGAGGYTF
-	TRBJ1-2	TRBD1	16	TRBV3-1/TRBV3-2	TGTGCCAGCAGCCAACTGACGGACAGGGGGAAGAATGGCTACACCTTC	CASSQLTDRGKNGYTF
-	TRBJ2-2	-	15	TRBV4-3	TGCGCCAGCAGCATCCAATCAGTGAACACCGGGGAGCTGTTTTTT	CASSIQSVNTGELFF
-	TRBJ1-1	TRBD1	12	TRBV12-3/TRBV12-4	TGTGCCAGCAACCCGGGACAGGGGGCTGCTTTCTTT	CASNPGQGAAFF
-	TRBJ1-2	TRBD1	15	TRBV4-3	TGCGCCAGCAGCCAACCACAGGGGGCGAGTGGTGGCTACACCTTC	CASSQPQGASGGYTF
few	TRBJ1-2	-	12	TRBV27	TGTGCCAGCAGTTTATCGGGCTGGGGCTACACCTTC	CASSLSGWGYTF
-	TRBJ1-6	TRBD1	13	TRBV3-1/TRBV3-2	TGTGCCAGCAGCGGACAGGGTAATTCACCCCTCCACTTT	CASSGQGNSPLHF
once	TRBJ2-5	TRBD2	15	TRBV6-5	TGTGCCAGCAGTTACCGACTAGCGGGGGAAGAGACCCAGTACTTC	CASSYRLAGEETQYF
-	TRBJ2-7	TRBD1	13	TRBV19	TGTGCCAGTAGTAAGGGACAGGGGCGCGAGCAGTACTTC	CASSKGQGREQYF
-	TRBJ1-5	-	13	TRBV2	TGTGCCTCCTCGGCACAGGACAATCAGCCCCAGCATTTT	CASSAQDNQPQHF
-	TRBJ1-1	-	13	TRBV10-1	TGCGCCAGCAGTTCAGGAATGAACACTGAAGCTTTCTTT	CASSSGMNTEAFF
-	TRBJ2-4	TRBD1	15	TRBV6-5	TGTGCCAGCACCCCTCCGAACAGGGGGAGTAATATTCAGTACTTC	CASTPPNRGSNIQYF
-	TRBJ1-2	-	14	TRBV7-9	TGTGCCAGCAGCCCTCTGAGCAGGAACTATGGCTACACCTTC	CASSPLSRNYGYTF
-	TRBJ1-5	TRBD1	14	TRBV5-1	TGCGCCAGCAGCATTACAGGGGGGAATCAGCCCCAGCATTTT	CASSITGGNQPQHF
-	TRBJ2-3	TRBD2	15	TRBV4-2	TGTGCCAGCAGCCAAGGGGCGGGGGGCACAGATACGCAGTATTTT	CASSQGAGGTDTQYF
-	TRBJ2-1	TRBD1	16	TRBV3-1/TRBV3-2	TGTGCCAGCAGCCAAGGGGTGCAGGACAGGGGTACTGAGCAGTTCTTC	CASSQGVQDRGTEQFF
-	TRBJ1-1	-	15	TRBV27	TGTGCCAGCAGTTTATGGGCAGGGGCGAGGACTGAAGCTTTCTTT	CASSLWAGARTEAFF
-	TRBJ1-2	-	16	TRBV7-8	TGTGCCAGCAGCTTAGCGCATTATTCCGGGGACTATGGCTACACCTTC	CASSLAHYSGDYGYTF
-	TRBJ1-2	TRBD1	16	TRBV6-5	TGTGCCAGCAGTTACTCCCTGGTGACAGGGTACCATGGCTACACCTTC	CASSYSLVTGYHGYTF
-	TRBJ1-2	-	15	TRBV6-2/TRBV6-3	TGTGCCAGCAGTTATGTGGGGGCCGTTTCTTTTGGCTACACCTTC	CASSYVGAVSFGYTF
once	TRBJ1-1	-	11	TRBV20-1	TGCAGTGCTAGGAGGGCGGGTGAAGCTTTCTTT	CSARRAGEAFF
-	TRBJ1-6	TRBD1	14	TRBV4-2	TGTGCCAGCAGCCAGGACAGGGTCAGTTCACCCCTCCACTTT	CASSQDRVSSPLHF
-	TRBJ1-1	-	14	TRBV5-4	TGTGCCAGCAGCTTAACCGGGGTAGGGACTGAAGCTTTCTTT	CASSLTGVGTEAFF
-	TRBJ2-5	-	14	TRBV3-1/TRBV3-2	TGTGCCAGCAGCCCCTTGGGGGCAGAGGGGACCCAGTACTTC	CASSPLGAEGTQYF
-	TRBJ2-1	TRBD2	17	TRBV7-8	TGTGCCAGCAGCTTACCGGCGGGTGGGGGGGCCTACAATGAGCAGTTCTTC	CASSLPAGGGAYNEQFF